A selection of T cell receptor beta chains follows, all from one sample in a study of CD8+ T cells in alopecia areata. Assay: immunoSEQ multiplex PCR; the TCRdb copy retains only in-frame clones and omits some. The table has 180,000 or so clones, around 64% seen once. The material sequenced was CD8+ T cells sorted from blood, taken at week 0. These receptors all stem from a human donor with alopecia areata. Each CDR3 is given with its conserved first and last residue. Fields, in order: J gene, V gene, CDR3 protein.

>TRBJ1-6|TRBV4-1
CASSRSSGARNSPLHF
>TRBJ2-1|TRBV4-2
CASSPGLYNEQFF
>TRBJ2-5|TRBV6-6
CASSYSWGRETQYF
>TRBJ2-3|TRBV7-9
CASSLAGSTDTQYF
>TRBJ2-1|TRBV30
CAWRRGTEQFF
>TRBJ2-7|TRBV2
CASNAGSVYEQYF
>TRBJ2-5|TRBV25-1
CASSGLNKEGLPKETQYF
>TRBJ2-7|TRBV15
CATSTGRGYEQYF
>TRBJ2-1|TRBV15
CATSSKRGGYNEQFF
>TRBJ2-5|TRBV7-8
CASSLAGTGQETQYF
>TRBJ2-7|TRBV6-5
CASSPGTASSEQYF
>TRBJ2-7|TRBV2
CASSAISAYEQYF
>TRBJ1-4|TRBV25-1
CASSEYNFPYDEKLFF
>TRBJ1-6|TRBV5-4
CASSFFNSPLHF
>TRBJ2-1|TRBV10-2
CASRGPGGDEQFF
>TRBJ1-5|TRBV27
CASRRGGNQPQHF
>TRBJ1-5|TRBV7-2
CASSYLVTGDPQPQHF
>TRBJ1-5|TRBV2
CASSVSSDSNQPQHF
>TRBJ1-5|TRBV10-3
CASSRDSNQPQHF
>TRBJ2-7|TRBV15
CATSRSRTASYEQYF
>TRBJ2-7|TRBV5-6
CASSLPGQSFYEQYF
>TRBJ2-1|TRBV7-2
CASSLGQEDEQFF
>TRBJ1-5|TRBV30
CAWRGTGTGGYNQPQHF
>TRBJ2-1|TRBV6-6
CASSYGEQFF
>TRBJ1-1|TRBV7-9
CASSLANGQRDTEAFF
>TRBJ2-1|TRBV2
CASSRDLGFTNEQFF
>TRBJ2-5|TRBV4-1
CASALRQAIQETQYF
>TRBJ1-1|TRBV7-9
CASSSTRTGLSAEAFF
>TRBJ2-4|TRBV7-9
CASSTGDSGGSQYF